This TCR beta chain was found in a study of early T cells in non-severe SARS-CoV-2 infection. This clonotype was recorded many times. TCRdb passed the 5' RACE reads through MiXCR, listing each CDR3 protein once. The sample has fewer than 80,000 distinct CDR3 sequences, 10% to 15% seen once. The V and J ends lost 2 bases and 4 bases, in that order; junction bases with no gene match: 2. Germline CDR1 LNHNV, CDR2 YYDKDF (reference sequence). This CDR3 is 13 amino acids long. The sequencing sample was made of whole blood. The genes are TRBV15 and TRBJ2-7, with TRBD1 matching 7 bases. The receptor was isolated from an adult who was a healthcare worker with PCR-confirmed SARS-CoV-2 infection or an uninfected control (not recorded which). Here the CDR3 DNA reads TGTGCCACCAGCAGAAAGGGGGCGTACGAGCAGTACTTC. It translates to CATSRKGAYEQYF.